The present entry profiles one T cell receptor (beta chain) with its context. What it recognizes is unknown. A junction boundary mismatches the germline segment, possibly from a read error. The data originate from a study of cytomegalovirus exposure and HLA in healthy donors. General study findings and limits: The authors later found TCR association rates varying by HLA locus, with DRB1 most and HLA-C fewest. Sequencing likely caused a cluster of highly shared sequence variants. With high specificity and sensitivity, the classifier reportedly diagnosed cytomegalovirus status. Later on, an analysis tied around 17,000 TCR beta sequences to HLA alleles at 0.05 false discovery rate.

There are 17 residues in the CDR3. Germline CDR1 reads SSHAT; CDR2 reads FNYEAQ (reference sequence). The PCR used 60 Vbeta and 13 Jbeta primers. Profiled with immunoSEQ multiplex PCR; TCRdb holds only in-frame clones, not every one. Of about 190,000 clones in the sample, roughly 80% were seen once. The TCR originated in a woman between 50 and 59 years old in good health and CMV-seropositive. The sequencing input was PBMCs. The V call is TRBV7-7, the J call TRBJ2-2, with a possible D match to TRBD1 (5 bases). As DNA, the CDR3 is TGTGCTAGCACCCCTCAGATAGGGGCAAGGGACACCGGGGAGCTGTTTTTT. It specifies CASTPQIGARDTGELFF. The full variable domain, in which reference TRBV7-7 and TRBJ2-2 provide the parts outside the CDR3, is GAGVSQSPRYKVTKRGQDVTLRCDPISSHATLYWYQQALGQGPEFLTYFNYEAQPDKSGLPSDRFSAERPEGSISTLTIQRTEQRDSAMYRCASTPQIGARDTGELFFGEGSRLTVL.